This T cell receptor (beta chain) derives from a study of T cells in Graves' hyperthyroidism and ophthalmopathy. On the study more broadly: Once the initial diagnosis was made, peripheral blood was obtained before any treatment.

This clonotype was counted many times. The antigen is not known. The CDR3 loop spans 13 amino acids. Trimming pared 1 base from V and 5 bases from J, leaving 8 bases between. Germline V lookup: CDR1 SGHAT, CDR2 FQNNGV. Findings of the study overall: Most clonotypes expanded in thyroid above 0.001 were likewise present in blood. Ophthalmopathy cases were set apart from stable hyperthyroidism by a 13 V-J model.

Regions amplified from RNA transcripts were the TCR beta CDR3 regions. HTBI primers drove first-round RT-PCR of the TCR CDR3. A single record per CDR3 protein comes from TCRdb applying MiXCR to the multiplex PCR reads. The profile shows about 360,000 distinct CDR3 sequences, less than 15% of them singletons. The sequence derives from a woman younger than 30 with Graves' hyperthyroidism. The sequenced material came from blood. The chain joins TRBV11-2 to TRBJ1-1; possibly TRBD1 for D (5 bases). CDR3 protein: CASSLGKGTEAFF. CDR3 nucleotides: TGTGCCAGCAGCTTAGGAAAGGGGACTGAAGCTTTCTTT.